This is a list of T cell receptor beta chains from one sample in a study of T cells in localized non-small cell lung cancer. Assay used: immunoSEQ multiplex PCR; TCRdb lists only in-frame clones, some missing. Of tens of thousands of clones in the sample, about four fifths are singletons; the top ten hold roughly 12%. The sequencing here drew on peripheral blood, taken before any cancer treatment. The origin of the receptors is an older female donor with stage I lung adenocarcinoma. Each CDR3 is given with its conserved first and last residue. Fields, in order: J gene, V gene, D gene, clone size, CDR3 DNA, CDR3 protein. A D gene is named only where the DNA matches it firmly. The listing skips clone size in some rows; elsewhere it reads once, few, many or a size class.

TRBJ2-7 TRBV5-1 TRBD2 - TGCGCCAGCAGCCCGGGGACTAGCGGGAGCGAGCAGTACTTC CASSPGTSGSEQYF
TRBJ1-2 TRBV27 - few TGTGCCCCCCCAGTTCCGGCTGGCTACACCTTC CAPPVPAGYTF
TRBJ2-1 TRBV5-5 - - TGTGCCAGCAGCTTGTCGTGGGCGGAGGGCAATGAGCAGTTCTTC CASSLSWAEGNEQFF
TRBJ2-7 TRBV18 TRBD1 - TGTGCCAGCTCTGTGGCCGGACAGGGTAGCGAGCAGTACTTC CASSVAGQGSEQYF
TRBJ1-1 TRBV18 TRBD1 few TGTGCCAGCTCACCCGAGGGATACGGGACAGGTGAAGCTTTCTTT CASSPEGYGTGEAFF
TRBJ2-7 TRBV5-1 - - TGCGCCAGCAGCTTCGACGGGACTCCCGAATACGAGCAGTACTTC CASSFDGTPEYEQYF
TRBJ2-7 TRBV5-6 - once TGTGCCAGCAGCCTATCTACTAAATCCCTGAACGAGCAGTACTTC CASSLSTKSLNEQYF
TRBJ2-3 TRBV2 - once TGTGCCAGCAGCCCGAACACAGATACGCAGTATTTT CASSPNTDTQYF
TRBJ2-5 TRBV5-1 - - TGCGCCAGCAGCCCCCGGGACCGAGGGATGGAGACCCAGTACTTC CASSPRDRGMETQYF
TRBJ1-2 TRBV6-5 - few TGTGCCAGCAGACCTGGGTCAGGGGCCTTTTATGGCTACACCTTC CASRPGSGAFYGYTF
TRBJ1-5 TRBV9 - - TGTGCCAGCAGCGTAGATGGACAATCTAGCAATCAGCCCCAGCATTTT CASSVDGQSSNQPQHF
TRBJ2-7 TRBV2 - - TGTGCCAGCAGTGAAGGGGGCGAGCAGTACTTC CASSEGGEQYF
TRBJ1-1 TRBV11-3 - - TGTGCCAGCAGCTTGGGGCGGAGTAGTACTGAAGCTTTCTTT CASSLGRSSTEAFF
TRBJ1-2 TRBV2 - few TGTGCCACCATGGCGAGGGGCTACACCTTC CATMARGYTF
TRBJ2-3 TRBV4-2 TRBD2 - TGTGCCAGCAGCCAAAGGCTAGCGGGCCGGTTAGATACGCAGTATTTT CASSQRLAGRLDTQYF
TRBJ2-7 TRBV5-6 - - TGTGCCACCGGTGGTGGGGGGAGATACGAGCAGTACTTC CATGGGGRYEQYF
TRBJ2-2 TRBV5-1 - - TGCGCCAGCAGCTCACAGGGTAACGGGGAGCTGTTTTTT CASSSQGNGELFF
TRBJ2-3 TRBV6-5 - - TGTGCCAGCAGTTCTCGGGGTAGCACGCAGTATTTT CASSSRGSTQYF
TRBJ1-1 TRBV5-4 TRBD1 once TGTGCCAGCAGCTCAGATGCCGGGACAGGGCGTGAAGCTTTCTTT CASSSDAGTGREAFF
TRBJ1-2 TRBV5-6 - - TGTGCCAGCAGCCTCCTCACAGGGTTAAGTCTTGCGCACTATGGCTACACCTTC CASSLLTGLSLAHYGYTF
TRBJ1-5 TRBV2 TRBD1 - TGTGCCAGCAGTGAAGGCAGGGGGTGGCAGCCCCAGCATTTT CASSEGRGWQPQHF
TRBJ2-2 TRBV27 TRBD1 - TGTGCCAGCAGTTCGGGACAGTTCACCGGGGAGCTGTTTTTT CASSSGQFTGELFF
TRBJ1-5 TRBV6-5 - - TGTGCCAGCAGTCCTCGACAGGCGGGCAATCAGCCCCAGCATTTT CASSPRQAGNQPQHF
TRBJ1-5 TRBV6-1 - - TGTGCCAGCAGGGACGGACTCAATCAGCCCCAGCATTTT CASRDGLNQPQHF
TRBJ1-1 TRBV10-2 - - TGCGCCAGCAGTGACACGGGGAACACTGAAGCTTTCTTT CASSDTGNTEAFF
TRBJ2-2 TRBV6-1 - - TGTGCCAGCAGACGAACTGAACGGAACACCGGGGAGCTGTTTTTT CASRRTERNTGELFF
TRBJ2-3 TRBV7-2 TRBD2 once TGTGCCAGCAGCACTACTAGCGGGAGAGCAGATACGCAGTATTTT CASSTTSGRADTQYF
TRBJ1-5 TRBV2 TRBD1 - TGTGCCAGCAAGGTGGAACAGGGGTCTCAGCCCCAGCATTTT CASKVEQGSQPQHF
TRBJ1-5 TRBV6-1 - - TGTGCCAGCAGCCCAGGGGTAGGCAATCAGCCCCAGCATTTT CASSPGVGNQPQHF
TRBJ1-6 TRBV2 - - TGTGCCAGCAGTGACGGTTTTTCACCCCTCCACTTT CASSDGFSPLHF
TRBJ1-5 TRBV6-6 TRBD1 - TGTGCCAGCAGTTCCCGACAGGGACGAGTCAATCAGCCCCAGCATTTT CASSSRQGRVNQPQHF
TRBJ2-7 TRBV7-9 - - TGTGCCAGCTCTGAAGAGTACGAGCAGTACTTC CASSEEYEQYF
TRBJ2-1 TRBV18 - - TGTGCCAGCTCACCACCGCAGGGAGGCTACAATGAGCAGTTCTTC CASSPPQGGYNEQFF
TRBJ1-1 TRBV29-1 TRBD1 - TGCAGCGTGGCGACAGGGAGTTCGTTCCCTGAAGCTTTCTTT CSVATGSSFPEAFF
TRBJ1-3 TRBV7-8 - - TGTGCCAGCAGCCAGAGGGGCTCAGGAAACACCATATATTTT CASSQRGSGNTIYF
TRBJ2-2 TRBV6-1 - few TGTGCCAGCATTAAGGATCGGGACACCGGGGAGCTGTTTTTT CASIKDRDTGELFF
TRBJ2-5 TRBV29-1 - - TGCAGCGTGGAAAAAGGGGGGTCGGGTAAAGAGACCCAGTACTTC CSVEKGGSGKETQYF
TRBJ2-7 TRBV5-1 - - TGCGCCAGCCGCGATACAGGGATTGGCCCCTACGAGCAGTACTTC CASRDTGIGPYEQYF
TRBJ1-5 TRBV18 - - TGTGCCAGCTCCCTCGGACAGATTAGCAATCAGCCCCAGCATTTT CASSLGQISNQPQHF
TRBJ1-1 TRBV7-6 TRBD1 - TGTGCCAGCAGCACAAGACAGGGGGTAAGGAACACTGAAGCTTTCTTT CASSTRQGVRNTEAFF
TRBJ1-4 TRBV7-9 - - TGTGCCAGCAGCTTCGGAGATGAAAAACTGTTTTTT CASSFGDEKLFF
TRBJ1-1 TRBV7-9 - - TGTGCCAGCAGCTTATTTTCGGCGAACACTGAAGCTTTCTTT CASSLFSANTEAFF
TRBJ1-2 TRBV2 - - TGTGCCAGCGAGTCGAAATATGGCTACACCTTC CASESKYGYTF
TRBJ2-1 TRBV5-6 TRBD2 - TGTGCCAGCACTATAGCGGGGGAACGCAATGAGCAGTTCTTC CASTIAGERNEQFF
TRBJ2-3 TRBV5-1 - - TGCGCCAGCAGCAATGGCGGGGCGTCGCTAGATACGCAGTATTTT CASSNGGASLDTQYF
TRBJ1-2 TRBV6-1 - - TGTGCCAGCAGTCACCGGGACGGCTATGGCTACACCTTC CASSHRDGYGYTF
TRBJ2-7 TRBV5-1 - few TGCGCCAGCAGCCTGGCAGGGAGGAGCTCCTACGAGCAGTACTTC CASSLAGRSSYEQYF
TRBJ2-5 TRBV9 TRBD2 - TGTGCCAGCAGCGTAGGCGGGGGGAACCAAGAGACCCAGTACTTC CASSVGGGNQETQYF
TRBJ1-3 TRBV19 TRBD1 - TGTGCCGGAGCGACAGGGGGCGGTGGAAACACCATATATTTT CAGATGGGGNTIYF
TRBJ1-1 TRBV5-1 - few TGCGCCAGCAGCTCCGAGGGCGGGACTGAAGCTTTCTTT CASSSEGGTEAFF
TRBJ2-7 TRBV28 TRBD2 - TGTGCCAGCAGTTTTGGGGGAGGGCCCGAGCAGTACTTC CASSFGGGPEQYF
TRBJ1-5 TRBV27 TRBD1 - TGTGCCAGCAGTTTATTAGGGGGCGATGGCAATCAGCCCCAGCATTTT CASSLLGGDGNQPQHF
TRBJ2-7 TRBV2 - once TGTGCCAGCAGATCGGGTCTAGACTCCTACGAGCAGTACTTC CASRSGLDSYEQYF
TRBJ1-3 TRBV19 - - TGTGCCAGTAGTATCGGGGGAACAGGGTCTGGAAACACCATATATTTT CASSIGGTGSGNTIYF
TRBJ1-2 TRBV19 - few TGTGCCAGTAGTATCAGGGGTCACGATGGCTACACCTTC CASSIRGHDGYTF
TRBJ2-7 TRBV30 TRBD1 - TGTGCCTGGAGTGTATCGGCAGGGGGCAACGAGCAGTACTTC CAWSVSAGGNEQYF
TRBJ2-2 TRBV6-6 - - TGTGCCAGCAGTTACAGGGAGGACACCGGGGAGCTGTTTTTT CASSYREDTGELFF
TRBJ2-5 TRBV27 - once TGTGCCAGCAGATCGTTTGCGGGGAAAGAGACCCAGTACTTC CASRSFAGKETQYF
TRBJ2-3 TRBV7-3 - - TGTGCCAGCAGCCCCCAGGGACGGCTGACAGATACGCAGTATTTT CASSPQGRLTDTQYF